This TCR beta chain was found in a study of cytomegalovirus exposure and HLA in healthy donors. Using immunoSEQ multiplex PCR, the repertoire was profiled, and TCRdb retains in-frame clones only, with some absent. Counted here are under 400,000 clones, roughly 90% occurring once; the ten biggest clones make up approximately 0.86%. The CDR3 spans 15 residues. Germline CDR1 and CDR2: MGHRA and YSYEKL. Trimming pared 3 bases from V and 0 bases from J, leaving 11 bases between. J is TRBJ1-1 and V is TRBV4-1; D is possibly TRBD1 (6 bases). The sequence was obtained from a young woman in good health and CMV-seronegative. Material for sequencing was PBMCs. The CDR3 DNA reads TGCGCCAGCAGCCACCTACAGGGTATGAACACTGAAGCTTTCTTT. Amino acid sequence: CASSHLQGMNTEAFF.